This paragraph reports one T cell receptor (beta chain). Clones were read by immunoSEQ multiplex PCR, and TCRdb kept only the in-frame ones, dropping some. The table has around 50,000 clones, 80% to 90% seen once. This sample is part of a study of T cell changes during pregnancy in multiple sclerosis. Sequences were derived from CD8+ T cells from peripheral blood mononuclear cells, sampled in the second trimester of pregnancy. This TCR derives from a female donor with multiple sclerosis, enrolled in a pregnancy study.

CDR3 amino acids: CASSLAQGTTTDTQYF. The CDR3 bases are TGTGCCAGCAGCTTAGCACAGGGGACAACCACAGATACGCAGTATTTT. The chain recombines TRBV7-8 with TRBJ2-3; TRBD1 agrees at 7 bases. Germline lookup yields CDR1 SGHVS and CDR2 FQNEAQ. V was pared by 0 bases and J by 2 bases, with 5 bases of the junction left unmatched. The CDR3 runs to 16 residues. Complete variable domain (other parts from reference TRBV7-8 and TRBJ2-3): GAGVSQSPRYKVAKRGQDVALRCDPISGHVSLFWYQQALGQGPEFLTYFQNEAQLDKSGLPSDRFFAERPEGSVSTLKIQRTQQEDSAVYLCASSLAQGTTTDTQYFGPGTRLTVL.